A selection of T cell receptor beta chains follows, all from one sample in a study of blood T cell repertoires in COVID-19. Generated by immunoSEQ multiplex PCR, the TCRdb table keeps only in-frame clones and is missing some. The table shows 120,000 or so clones, with roughly three quarters occurring only once. Sequencing input: peripheral blood. The receptors were sampled from a human donor in a cohort sampled during active COVID-19. Both conserved end residues are trimmed from each CDR3.

j_call v_call cdr3_aa
TRBJ2-5 TRBV5-4 ASSLTSGGRQETQY
TRBJ2-7 TRBV4-1 ASSQALGLQSSYEQY
TRBJ2-7 TRBV3-1/TRBV3-2 ASSQDPPGTASYEQY
TRBJ2-2 TRBV4-1 ASRILAGGNTGELF
TRBJ1-1 TRBV11-1 ASSFRQGLNTEAF
TRBJ1-5 TRBV21-1 ASSDWTGNQPQH
TRBJ2-7 TRBV30 AWSQGTGEKGSEQY
TRBJ1-1 TRBV10-3 AISESSREAF
TRBJ1-6 TRBV5-1 ASRRDPNSPLH
TRBJ2-5 TRBV7-7 ASSGRTGRDQETQY
TRBJ2-5 TRBV9 ASSSPRGGGRAGGETQY
TRBJ1-5 TRBV5-6 ASSWRDRGTQPQH
TRBJ2-7 TRBV11-3 ASSFVGPPAYEQY
TRBJ2-7 TRBV5-6 ASSFQGNEQY
TRBJ2-7 TRBV28 ASRETGNYEQY
TRBJ2-7 TRBV4-1 ASSGGPSPYEQY
TRBJ2-7 TRBV28 ASSFDLQGSYEQY
TRBJ1-2 TRBV4-2 ASSPGGGGRGYT
TRBJ1-4 TRBV5-6 ASSLRGNEKLF
TRBJ2-7 TRBV18 ASSLTSGSRGEQY
TRBJ2-7 TRBV5-5 ASSWGQGSYEQY
TRBJ1-1 TRBV6-5 ASSPWQQGKGAF
TRBJ1-1 TRBV6-1 ASSEDSNTEAF
TRBJ1-5 TRBV4-1 ASSQGRYPSNQPQH
TRBJ2-7 TRBV2 ASSEGGGLTYEQY
TRBJ2-7 TRBV6-5 ASAPDSGEQY
TRBJ1-6 TRBV27 ASSLSGGSSYNSPLH
TRBJ2-1 TRBV28 ASSLGLAGAYNEQF
TRBJ2-7 TRBV30 AWRPNNRDRSTYEQY
TRBJ1-6 TRBV14 ASSALTGFNSPLH
TRBJ2-7 TRBV15 ATSREGLSYEQY
TRBJ2-1 TRBV2 ASSSRTSGGNNEQF
TRBJ2-7 TRBV10-1 ASNPGDSSYEQY
TRBJ2-3 TRBV24-1 ATSDLGTGADTQY
TRBJ2-6 TRBV30 AWTVGVAGANVLT
TRBJ1-2 TRBV7-2 ASSPQVSGAYGYT
TRBJ1-1 TRBV7-3 ASSFSASPMNTEAF
TRBJ1-2 TRBV27 ASSSTGWYGYT
TRBJ2-7 TRBV7-9 ASSGRDYEQY
TRBJ2-7 TRBV4-2 ASSQERGQSYEQY
TRBJ1-1 TRBV5-8 ASSFWSRESTEAF
TRBJ2-7 TRBV7-9 ASSHSGGAWDEQY
TRBJ2-7 TRBV5-1 ASSPGAGITGD
TRBJ2-1 TRBV10-1 ARRGSSECSYNEQF
TRBJ2-7 TRBV4-1 ASSQMGAGEYEQY
TRBJ1-2 TRBV5-6 ASSVDRGYGYT
TRBJ1-3 TRBV3-1/TRBV3-2 ASRQSSGNTIY